What follows describes a single T cell receptor (beta chain). This specimen belongs to a study of T cell changes during pregnancy in multiple sclerosis. TCRdb keeps only in-frame clones here, not all; method: immunoSEQ multiplex PCR. The sample holds approximately 70,000 clones; more than 70% are singletons and the top ten take over 0.7%. The V gene end was trimmed by 6 bases and the J gene end by 5 bases; junction bases not matched to a gene: 4. This CDR3 contains 12 residues. Per germline, CDR1 SNHLY and CDR2 FYNNEI. The origin of this receptor is a female donor in good health, enrolled as a control in a pregnancy study. The chain recombines TRBV2 with TRBJ2-7; 7 bases align to TRBD1. This specimen consisted of peripheral blood, obtained in the first trimester of pregnancy. The CDR3 protein is CASSRDRDEQYF. The CDR3 nucleotides are TGTGCCAGCAGCCGCGACAGGGACGAGCAGTACTTC.